Listed here is a single T cell receptor (beta chain). Its antigen is currently unknown. This sample was included in a study of T cell responses to AZD1222 COVID-19 vaccine. Study-level findings and limits: Sampled repertoires all dated from after the peak T cell response. Spike-wide coverage was observed for vaccine-associated CD4 TCRs, with dominant responses at 160-218 and 743-854.

Produced via immunoSEQ multiplex PCR; TCRdb's table is partial and in-frame only. Among about 80,000 clones listed, roughly 90% were seen once. CDR1 KGHSH and CDR2 LQKENI come from the germline V gene. There are 15 residues in the CDR3. After removal of 4 bases from V and 2 bases from J, the junction contained 5 bases not matched to a gene. The sequence was collected from an adult who received the AZD1222 COVID-19 vaccine. This sample comprised peripheral blood, obtained 28 days after the second AZD1222 dose. This chain connects TRBV18 to TRBJ2-3, with 8 bases aligning to TRBD2. The CDR3 spells CASSLAGTSTDTQYF. DNA of the CDR3: TGTGCCAGCTCACTAGCGGGGACTTCCACAGATACGCAGTATTTT.